This T cell receptor (beta chain) was retrieved from a study of shared clonotypes between healthy human individuals. About the study: For every donor, three CD4 naive, three CD4 memory, two CD8 naive and one CD8 memory plates were used. General study findings and limits: Non-shared clonotypes displayed generation probabilities falling below those of clonotypes present in all four donors. Rarefaction indicated that sorted-subset sequencing remained incomplete although depth was large.

Profiled with immunoSEQ multiplex PCR; TCRdb holds only in-frame clones, not every one. Altogether about 1.1 million clones are present, roughly 80% being singletons, with the ten largest covering approximately 0.95%. As concerns this clone: Its target is not known.

The clonotype originates from a man younger than 30 in good health. Some clones in this sample may be carry-over from other donors' samples. Material: memory CD4+ T cells from PBMCs. Subset specified: CD45RA-negative fraction.

CDR3 loop: CASSHLGEPAHTGELFF. DNA for the CDR3: TGCGCCAGCAGCCACCTGGGAGAGCCGGCGCACACCGGGGAGCTGTTTTTT. The chain has TRBV4-1 and TRBJ2-2; tentatively, D is TRBD2 (5 bases). The CDR3 covers 17 residues. From germline, CDR1 is MGHRA and CDR2 YSYEKL. V was trimmed by 3 bases and J by 3 bases, leaving 17 bases between them.